These T cell receptor beta chains were read from a single sample in a study of control samples from healthy donors and cancer patients. Libraries were prepared by immunoSEQ multiplex PCR; TCRdb keeps only in-frame clonotypes and omits some of them. The repertoire consists of 75,000 to 100,000 clones, with around 88% occurring once and the leading ten covering roughly an eighth. The sample consisted of blood. The receptors originated from a man aged 25 to 40 in good health. CDR3s include the opening cysteine and the closing phenylalanine or tryptophan. The D gene is left open where the match is weak. Clone size is not always given. Where it is, it says once, few, many or a class for expanded clones.

j_call | d_call | v_call | clone_size | cdr3_nt | cdr3_aa
TRBJ2-4 | TRBD1 | TRBV2 | NA | TGTGCCAGCCAGGGACAGGGAATAGCCAAAAACATTCAGTACTTC | CASQGQGIAKNIQYF
TRBJ2-3 | NA | TRBV3-1/TRBV3-2 | NA | TGTGCCAGCAGCCCAGGGGCGGGAACTCCCCCAGATACGCAGTATTTT | CASSPGAGTPPDTQYF
TRBJ2-7 | NA | TRBV5-1 | NA | TGCGCCAGCAGCTTGGAGCAGGGGACCTCCTACGAGCAGTACTTC | CASSLEQGTSYEQYF
TRBJ1-2 | NA | TRBV28 | NA | TGTGCCAGCAGTTTAGGTGGGACCGCAAAGGACTACACCTTC | CASSLGGTAKDYTF
TRBJ1-3 | TRBD1 | TRBV25-1 | once | TGTGCCAGCAGTAAACCACCGGGACAGGGAGGCGGAAACACCATATATTTT | CASSKPPGQGGGNTIYF
TRBJ1-1 | NA | TRBV7-3 | NA | TGTGCCAGCAGCTTTAGGGGTAACACTGAAGCTTTCTTT | CASSFRGNTEAFF
TRBJ1-5 | NA | TRBV5-1 | few | TGCGCCAGCAGCGTCGATGGAGGGGGGAGCAATCAGCCCCAGCATTTT | CASSVDGGGSNQPQHF
TRBJ2-7 | TRBD2 | TRBV9 | NA | TGTGCCAGCAGCGTAGATCCTAGCGGGAGCTACGAGCAGTACTTC | CASSVDPSGSYEQYF
TRBJ2-7 | NA | TRBV7-9 | NA | TGTGCCAGCAGCTTGGGGAGCTACGAGCAGTACTTC | CASSLGSYEQYF
TRBJ2-7 | TRBD1 | TRBV10-3 | NA | TGTGCCATCAGTGAGCCGACAGGGGGCTCCTACGAGCAGTACTTC | CAISEPTGGSYEQYF
TRBJ2-7 | NA | TRBV27 | NA | TGTGCCAGCAGTTTAACCCAATACTACGAGCAGTACTTC | CASSLTQYYEQYF
TRBJ1-1 | NA | TRBV12-5 | NA | TGTGCTAGTGGTTTGGTACCGGCGGGTCGGGTCACTGAAGCTTTCTTT | CASGLVPAGRVTEAFF
TRBJ2-2 | NA | TRBV3-1/TRBV3-2 | NA | TGTGCCAGCAGCCATGGGACGGGGTACGGGGAGCTGTTTTTT | CASSHGTGYGELFF
TRBJ2-3 | TRBD2 | TRBV2 | NA | TGTGCCAGCAGTGACCTAGCGGTTAGCACAGATACGCAGTATTTT | CASSDLAVSTDTQYF
TRBJ2-7 | NA | TRBV27 | NA | TGTGCCAGCAGTTTTTCCCGATCAGGGGAGCAGTACTTC | CASSFSRSGEQYF
TRBJ1-6 | NA | TRBV2 | few | TGTGCCAGCAGTGAAGCAGGGGTATGGTTGAATTCACCCCTCCACTTT | CASSEAGVWLNSPLHF
TRBJ2-3 | NA | TRBV27 | NA | TGTGCCAGCAGGACCCGTTTGGGCACAGATACGCAGTATTTT | CASRTRLGTDTQYF
TRBJ1-1 | TRBD1 | TRBV5-1 | NA | TGCGCCAGCAGCTTGGTGCAGGGGGCGAACACTGAAGCTTTCTTT | CASSLVQGANTEAFF
TRBJ1-4 | NA | TRBV18 | few | TGTGCCAGCTCACCGGTCCAGACAACTAATGAAAAACTGTTTTTT | CASSPVQTTNEKLFF
TRBJ2-3 | TRBD2 | TRBV7-3 | NA | TGTGCCAGCAGCCGGGGACTAGCGGGAGGGGATACGCAGTATTTT | CASSRGLAGGDTQYF
TRBJ2-1 | NA | TRBV5-1 | NA | TGCGCCAGCAGCTTGGCCCAGAAGTTCGGCAATGAGCAGTTCTTC | CASSLAQKFGNEQFF
TRBJ1-6 | TRBD1 | TRBV25-1 | NA | TGTGCCAGCAGTGTAAACAGGGGGAACTCACCCCTCCACTTT | CASSVNRGNSPLHF
TRBJ2-7 | NA | TRBV4-3 | NA | TGCGCCAGCAGCCCCCCCCCACTCTCCTACGAGCAGTACTTC | CASSPPPLSYEQYF
TRBJ2-5 | NA | TRBV11-2 | NA | TGTGCCAGCAGCTTAGGCCGGGGGCATGAGACCCAGTACTTC | CASSLGRGHETQYF
TRBJ2-3 | NA | TRBV19 | NA | TGTGCCAGTAGTAGGGGATCGGCAGATACGCAGTATTTT | CASSRGSADTQYF
TRBJ2-5 | TRBD1 | TRBV30 | NA | TGTGCCTGGAGGGTCGGGACAGGCCAAGAGACCCAGTACTTC | CAWRVGTGQETQYF
TRBJ2-7 | TRBD2 | TRBV28 | NA | TGTGCCAGCAGTTGGATAGGACTAGCCGATTCCTACGAGCAGTACTTC | CASSWIGLADSYEQYF
TRBJ2-7 | TRBD2 | TRBV2 | NA | TGTGCCAGCAGTGTACGTCCGGCTAGCGGCTCCTACGAGCAGTACTTC | CASSVRPASGSYEQYF
TRBJ1-6 | NA | TRBV6-5 | NA | TGTGCCACTACAGAGGGTGGTTATTCACCCCTCCACTTT | CATTEGGYSPLHF
TRBJ1-2 | NA | TRBV5-1 | NA | TGCGCCAGCAGGGGAGGGACGGAGGAAAACTATGGCTACACCTTC | CASRGGTEENYGYTF
TRBJ2-1 | TRBD1 | TRBV19 | NA | TGTGCCAGTAGTTTTTCGACAGGGGCCGTAACAACCAATGAGCAGTTCTTC | CASSFSTGAVTTNEQFF
TRBJ2-6 | TRBD1 | TRBV27 | NA | TGTGCCAGCAGTCTGAGGACAGGATTCACCTCTGGGGCCAACGTCCTGACTTTC | CASSLRTGFTSGANVLTF
TRBJ2-2 | NA | TRBV7-2 | NA | TGTGCCAGCAGCCCTCTTACCCGGGACTTCGGGGCCGGGGAGCTGTTTTTT | CASSPLTRDFGAGELFF
TRBJ1-5 | NA | TRBV12-3/TRBV12-4 | NA | TGTGCCAGCAGTCGGGCCTGGCAGCCCCAGCATTTT | CASSRAWQPQHF
TRBJ1-5 | TRBD1 | TRBV10-2 | NA | TGCGCCAGCAGGAGGGGACAGGGAGGCAATCAGCCCCAGCATTTT | CASRRGQGGNQPQHF
TRBJ2-1 | TRBD2 | TRBV11-2 | NA | TGTGCCAGCAGCTTAAGAGGGACTAGCGTACACAATGAGCAGTTCTTC | CASSLRGTSVHNEQFF
TRBJ2-7 | TRBD2 | TRBV5-6 | NA | TGTGCCAGCAGCACCGGGATGGGGACTAGGGCCTCGTACGAGCAGTACTTC | CASSTGMGTRASYEQYF
TRBJ2-3 | TRBD1 | TRBV24-1 | NA | TGTGCCACCAGTGATCGGACAGGGGTCCGCACAGATACGCAGTATTTT | CATSDRTGVRTDTQYF
TRBJ2-2 | NA | TRBV15 | NA | TGTGCCACCAGCAGGCCCTCCGGGGAGCTGTTTTTT | CATSRPSGELFF
TRBJ2-7 | TRBD1 | TRBV27 | once | TGTGCCAGCAGTTCCCCCTTAAAGACAGGGAGCTCCTACGAGCAGTACTTC | CASSSPLKTGSSYEQYF
TRBJ2-1 | TRBD1 | TRBV6-6 | NA | TGTGCCAGCAGTTACGACAGGGGTAAATGGCTGTTCTTC | CASSYDRGKWLFF
TRBJ2-1 | TRBD1 | TRBV18 | NA | TGTGCCAGCTCACCACAGCCGGGACAGGGGACCAATGAGCAGTTCTTC | CASSPQPGQGTNEQFF
TRBJ2-7 | NA | TRBV5-4 | NA | TGTGCCAGCAGCTTTCGGTCTGGGCAGTCCTACGAGCAGTACTTC | CASSFRSGQSYEQYF
TRBJ2-7 | TRBD1 | TRBV28 | NA | TGTGCCAGCAGCGGGACAGCTAAGACCTACGAGCAGTACTTC | CASSGTAKTYEQYF
TRBJ2-7 | TRBD2 | TRBV11-2 | NA | TGTGCCAGCAGCTCAGGGACTAGCTACGAGCAGTACTTC | CASSSGTSYEQYF
TRBJ2-7 | NA | TRBV6-2/TRBV6-3 | NA | TGTGCCAGCAGTTTCCTCTACGAGCAGTACTTC | CASSFLYEQYF
TRBJ2-2 | NA | TRBV27 | NA | TGTGCCAGCAGCTCAAACCCATATACCGGGGAGCTGTTTTTT | CASSSNPYTGELFF
TRBJ2-4 | NA | TRBV24-1 | NA | TGTGCCACCAGTGATTTTTCGGGAAACATTCAGTACTTC | CATSDFSGNIQYF
TRBJ2-7 | TRBD2 | TRBV18 | NA | TGTGCCAGCTCACAAGAGTCTAGCGGGACCGAGCAGTACTTC | CASSQESSGTEQYF
TRBJ2-5 | NA | TRBV5-8 | NA | TGTGCCAGCAGCTTGGTTATGGTAGAGACCCAGTACTTC | CASSLVMVETQYF
TRBJ2-1 | TRBD2 | TRBV28 | NA | TGTGCTAGCGGGAGTTTTGTGGGTGAGCAGTTCTTC | CASGSFVGEQFF